The clone carrying this T cell receptor beta chain was counted a few times. What it binds is not known. Library construction for TCR beta used iRepertoire HTBI primers and Arm-PCR of CDR3 regions. Using its own MiXCR run on the multiplex PCR reads, TCRdb lists one record per CDR3 protein. The sample records about 560,000 distinct CDR3 sequences, 15% to 20% being singletons. Germline V lookup: CDR1 MGHRA, CDR2 YSYEKL. The CDR3 is 15 residues long. V shed 0 bases, J shed 5 bases, and the junction held 6 bases outside the gene matches. The data belong to a study of regulatory T cells in long-lasting Graves disease. Study-level points and caveats: Persistent disease samples used TRBV28, TRBJ1-2 and TRBJ2-5 preferentially.

Time point defined: newly diagnosed GD, antithyroid drugs for less than 3 months. PBMC RNA served as the TCR library source. This sample also belongs to another study, concerning T cells in Graves' hyperthyroidism and ophthalmopathy.

This TCR was recovered from a man aged 18-30 years with Graves disease. This chain joins TRBV4-1 and TRBJ2-7, with 8 bases matching TRBD2. The sample here was peripheral blood mononuclear cells (PBMCs), taken at new diagnosis, from a patient treated with antithyroid drugs. This chain's CDR3 is CASSQEAREVDEQYF. The CDR3 DNA is TGCGCCAGCAGCCAAGAAGCGCGGGAGGTCGACGAGCAGTACTTC.